The 3 T cell receptor beta chains reported below all come from one sample, sequenced in a study of shared clonotypes between healthy human individuals. Assay used: immunoSEQ multiplex PCR; TCRdb lists only in-frame clones, some missing. This table holds about 320,000 clones, around 86% found once. Sequences were obtained from memory CD8+ T cells sorted from blood. As for subset: CD45RO+ cells pooled with CCR7-negative TemRA cells. The receptors were gathered from a man younger than 35 in good health.

The V call is TRBV10-1, the J call TRBJ1-5; TRBD1 matches at 8 bases. V shed 4 bases and J 2 bases; nucleotides not matched to a gene: 4. This CDR3 spans 15 amino acids. Germline CDR1 reads WNHNN; CDR2 reads SYGVQD (reference sequence). Written as DNA, the CDR3 is TGCGCCAGCAGTGTTCTGACAGGGGGCAATCAGCCCCAGCATTTT. Residues: CASSVLTGGNQPQHF.

This chain links TRBV9 with TRBJ2-1; 7 positions agree with TRBD1. The CDR3 contains 14 residues. Germline lookup yields CDR1 SGDLS and CDR2 YYNGEE. The trim removed 7 bases at V and 0 bases at J, leaving 4 bases unmatched. The CDR3 bases are TGTGCCAGCGGGGGACAGAGCTCCTACAATGAGCAGTTCTTC. It translates to CASGGQSSYNEQFF.

V usage is TRBV5-1 and J usage is TRBJ2-7; D is perhaps TRBD1 (6 bases). The CDR3 runs 13 residues. V was trimmed by 3 bases and J by 3 bases, leaving 10 bases between them. Germline-derived CDR1 and CDR2 are SGHRS and YFSETQ. The DNA of the CDR3 is TGCGCCAGCAGCTGGGGGACATACTACGAGCAGTACTTC. This encodes CASSWGTYYEQYF. Full variable domain (remainder filled in from reference TRBV5-1 and TRBJ2-7): KAGVTQTPRYLIKTRGQQVTLSCSPISGHRSVSWYQQTPGQGLQFLFEYFSETQRNKGNFPGRFSGRQFSNSRSEMNVSTLELGDSALYLCASSWGTYYEQYFGPGTRLTVT.